This T cell receptor (beta chain) originates from a study of cytomegalovirus exposure and HLA in healthy donors. Study conclusions and caveats: The study listed around 150 cytomegalovirus-associated TCR beta chains. Most TCRs appeared rarely, but some public TCRs recurred in many donors. According to a later analysis, TCR clusters from the first cohort tended to co-occur in the 110 or so validation repertoires. Cytomegalovirus status was reportedly diagnosed by the classifier with high specificity and sensitivity.

The assay was immunoSEQ multiplex PCR, and TCRdb's table has in-frame clones only and misses some. Of some 240,000 clones in the sample, around 87% are singletons; the top ten hold roughly 2%. V was pared by 2 bases and J by 7 bases, with 9 bases of the junction left unmatched. The CDR3 length is 15 residues. CDR1 is SGDLS and CDR2 is YYNGEE in the germline V gene. As for this clone: What it binds is unknown.

What was sequenced was PBMCs. The chain carries TRBV9 and TRBJ2-1; 7 bases fit TRBD2. The TCR sequence derives from a woman aged 18-29 years in good health and CMV-seropositive. The CDR3 coding sequence is TGTGCCAGCAGCGTTGCCTGGGGGGGGGTGAATGAGCAGTTCTTC. This sequence encodes CASSVAWGGVNEQFF.